There are a few counts of the clone carrying this T cell receptor (beta chain). Its matching antigen is unknown. The CDR3 extends over 18 amino acids. Germline V CDR1 and CDR2: SGHAT, FQNNGV. V shed 2 bases and J 6 bases; nucleotides not matched to a gene: 6. In the PCR, 60 Vbeta and 13 Jbeta primers were used. Libraries were prepared by immunoSEQ multiplex PCR; TCRdb keeps only in-frame clonotypes and omits some of them. Of around 200,000 clones in the sample, around 88% were seen once. The data were taken from a study of cytomegalovirus exposure and HLA in healthy donors. Regarding the study as a whole: Roughly uniform sequencing depth across donors was assumed, possibly incorrectly. Among TCR sequences, most were rare, though some public TCRs appeared in many donors.

The source material was PBMCs. This receptor was taken from a woman younger than 30 in good health and CMV-seronegative. The V and J genes are TRBV11-2 and TRBJ2-2, with 16 bases that match TRBD2. The CDR3 DNA follows: TGTGCCAGCAGCTTATATGGGACTAGCGGGAGGGGGCCCGGGGAGCTGTTTTTT. Amino acids: CASSLYGTSGRGPGELFF.